Listed here are 29 T cell receptor beta chains from one sample, sequenced in a study of T cell clonality in common variable immunodeficiency. The table came from immunoSEQ multiplex PCR; TCRdb's copy has only in-frame clones and leaves some out. The data show over 45,000 clones, with none appearing a single time. The sample consisted of peripheral blood mononuclear cells. These receptors were collected from a person between 18 and 75 years old in good health.

Ten or more counts support this clone. The read gets to within 3 residues of the CDR3 end, and the germline J gene fills in the rest. The rearrangement links TRBV6-4 to TRBJ2-1, with TRBD2 matching 9 bases. The CDR3 spans 16 residues. The J segment lost 7 bases and the V segment lost 2 bases, leaving 9 bases of the junction unmatched. In germline, CDR1 is MRHNA, CDR2 SNTAGT. CDR3 residues: CASSDRAGGGGNEQFF. CDR3 DNA (partial): TGTGCCAGCAGTGACCGCGCGGGAGGGGGAGGGAATGAG.

In this sample, this clone turned up many times. The missing CDR3 end, 3 residues past where the read stops, is filled in from the germline J gene. V is TRBV7-2 and J is TRBJ1-5; D may be TRBD1 (6 bases). The germline gives CDR1 SGHTA, CDR2 FQGNSA. This CDR3 region has 14 residues. V shed 5 bases and J shed 6 bases, with 14 bases lying between them. The DNA read from the CDR3 is TGTGCCAGCAGCCCCACAGGGATCGCTCAGCCC. This gives the protein CASSPTGIAQP. Given in full, the CDR3 is CASSPTGIAQPQHF.

The table lists this clone with many counts. The DNA ends 3 residues before the CDR3 does, and the rest of the CDR3 is filled in from the germline J gene. The V and J genes are TRBV20-1 and TRBJ1-2; D unclear. V lost 0 bases and J lost 5, with 4 bases in between. The CDR3 spans 11 residues. In germline, CDR1 is DFQATT, CDR2 SNEGSKA (reference sequence). CDR3 residues: CSARDYYGYTF. CDR3 DNA, as far as it was read: TGCAGTGCTAGAGATTATTATGGC.

At least ten counts were recorded for this clone. The read terminates 3 residues ahead of where the CDR3 ends, so the germline J gene completes it. The V gene is TRBV2, the J gene TRBJ2-7, with D maybe TRBD1 (5 bases). Germline V lookup: CDR1 SNHLY, CDR2 FYNNEI. The CDR3 contains 13 residues. V was trimmed by 8 bases and J by 5 bases, leaving 16 bases between them. The DNA read from the CDR3 is TGTGCCAGCCGGTGGGCAGGGTCGCACGAG. It codes for CASRWAGSHE. The full-length CDR3 reads as CASRWAGSHEQYF.

There are many counts of this clone. The CDR3: CSARGRGPGEQYF. The covered CDR3 bases are TGCAGTGCTAGGGGCAGGGGCCCTGGCGAG. This chain links TRBV20-1 with TRBJ2-7; maybe TRBD1 (6 bases). The CDR3 is cut off 3 residues early in the read; its end comes from the germline J gene. Trimming took off 3 bases at V and 6 bases at J, with 15 bases between the two ends. This CDR3 comprises 13 residues. CDR1 is DFQATT, CDR2 SNEGSKA, per germline (reference sequence).

This clone appeared many times. The read gets to within 3 residues of the CDR3 end, and the germline J gene fills in the rest. The chain joins TRBV2 to TRBJ2-7; a possible D gene is TRBD1 (5 bases). Germline V gives CDR1 SNHLY, CDR2 FYNNEI. CDR3 length: 15 amino acids. V lost 1 base to trimming and J lost 2 bases, with 12 bases between them. CDR3 bases read: TGTGCCAGCAGTGAAGGGCCAGGGTCTACCTACGAG. Protein product: CASSEGPGSTYE. The full CDR3 reads CASSEGPGSTYEQYF. The full variable domain, in which reference TRBV2 and TRBJ2-7 provide the parts outside the CDR3, is EPEVTQTPSHQVTQMGQEVILRCVPISNHLYFYWYRQILGQKVEFLVSFYNNEISEKSEIFDDQFSVERPDGSNFTLKIRSTKLEDSAMYFCASSEGPGSTYEQYFGPGTRLTVT.

This clone was observed at least ten times. The CDR3 end falls 3 residues outside the read, so it is completed with the germline J gene. The J gene is TRBJ2-1, the V gene TRBV9; 8 nucleotides agree with TRBD2. Germline CDR1 is SGDLS and CDR2 is YYNGEE. CDR3 length: 16 residues. V was clipped by 3 bases and J by 5 bases; unmatched bases: 10. CDR3 DNA (partial): TGTGCCAGCAGCGCTTGGACTAGCCGGTGGAACAATGAG. Translating it yields CASSAWTSRWNNE. The entire CDR3 reads CASSAWTSRWNNEQFF.

This clone has a handful of counts. Read coverage stops 3 residues before the CDR3 terminus; the germline J gene supplies the remainder. The gene calls are TRBV6-2 or TRBV6-3 and TRBJ1-2, with TRBD1 matching over 8 bases. The length of the CDR3 is 15 residues. Germline CDR1 and CDR2: MNHEY and SVGEGT. The covered CDR3 bases are TGTGCCAGCAGGGGAGACAGGGGCGGCTCCTACGAC. Residues: CASRGDRGGSYD. The full CDR3 protein is CASRGDRGGSYDYTF.

This clone was observed at least ten times. Read coverage stops 3 residues before the CDR3 terminus; the germline J gene supplies the remainder. This chain uses TRBV20-1 with TRBJ1-1; no firm D call. CDR1 and CDR2 from the germline V gene are DFQATT and SNEGSKA (reference sequence). V dropped 4 bases and J dropped 3 bases, with 6 bases sitting between them. The CDR3 consists of 11 residues. The sequenced CDR3 bases are TGCAGTGCTACGGGTGACACTGAA. This codes for CSATGDTE. The entire CDR3 protein reads CSATGDTEAFF.

In this sample, this clone turned up many times. Incomplete CDR3 DNA: TGTGCCAGCAGCTTGGATCAGGGGCCCAATCAGCCC. It encodes CASSLDQGPNQP. The whole CDR3 sequence is CASSLDQGPNQPQHF. The V call is TRBV5-4, the J call TRBJ1-5; tentatively, D is TRBD1 (6 bases). The read ends 3 residues before the CDR3 terminus; that terminus is restored from the germline J gene. Germline V CDR1 and CDR2: SGHNT, YYREEE (reference sequence). This CDR3 contains 15 residues. The germline V and J ends were trimmed by 0 bases and 3 bases, with 10 bases remaining between them.

This clone was detected many times. From the germline J gene comes the end of the CDR3, since the read stops 3 residues before it. This chain uses TRBV3-1 (or the pseudogene TRBV3-2) with TRBJ1-5, with D perhaps TRBD1 (5 bases). This CDR3 contains 17 residues. The germline V gene has CDR1 LGHDT and CDR2 YNNKEL (reference sequence). V gave up 1 base and J gave up 5 bases, with 18 bases separating them. CDR3 sequence: CASSQVIREGQHQPQHF. The CDR3 bases that were read are TGTGCCAGCAGCCAAGTAATCCGAGAGGGGCAACATCAGCCC.

Ten or more counts support this clone. The read ends 3 residues before the CDR3 terminus; that terminus is restored from the germline J gene. This chain links TRBV7-9 with TRBJ1-6; tentative D call: TRBD1 (6 bases). The CDR3 loop spans 14 amino acids. Germline V lookup: CDR1 SEHNR, CDR2 FQNEAQ (reference sequence). V lost 1 base, J lost 7 bases, and 8 bases lay in between. CDR3 DNA, as far as it was read: TGTGCCAGCAGCTTAGACAGGGTCAATTCACCC. It encodes CASSLDRVNSP. The full-length CDR3 reads as CASSLDRVNSPLHF.

Ten or more counts support this clone. The read is 3 residues too short to cover the CDR3 end, so that end is filled in from the germline J gene. The rearrangement links TRBV19 to TRBJ2-3; 8 bases fit TRBD2. The CDR3 covers 14 residues. The junction had 0 bases not matched to a gene; V was cut back by 3 bases and J by 1 base. Germline lookup yields CDR1 LNHDA and CDR2 SQIVND (reference sequence). The sequenced part of the CDR3 DNA is TGTGCCAGTAGTATGCGGGGGGGCACAGATACG. This codes for CASSMRGGTDT. The complete CDR3 sequence is CASSMRGGTDTQYF. The full variable domain, completed using reference TRBV19 and TRBJ2-3, is DGGITQSPKYLFRKEGQNVTLSCEQNLNHDAMYWYRQDPGQGLRLIYYSQIVNDFQKGDIAEGYSVSREKKESFPLTVTSAQKNPTAFYLCASSMRGGTDTQYFGPGTRLTVL.

In this sample, this clone turned up many times. The read is 3 residues too short to cover the CDR3 end, so that end is filled in from the germline J gene. The rearrangement joins TRBV6-2 or TRBV6-3 to TRBJ1-4; no definite D call. Germline V gene data show CDR1 as MNHEY and CDR2 as SVGEGT. This CDR3 has 16 amino acids. V was cut by 2 bases and J by 6 bases, with 16 bases left in between. CDR3 amino acids: CASSYGQTALDEKLFF. CDR3 bases read: TGTGCCAGCAGTTACGGGCAGACGGCCCTGGATGAAAAA.

This clone was counted at least ten times. CDR3 protein: CASSARMVEHEQFF. The sequenced part of the CDR3 DNA is TGTGCCAGCAGTGCTCGAATGGTTGAGCATGAG. The V call is TRBV2, the J call TRBJ2-1; D is unclear. The read stops 3 residues short of the end of the CDR3; the missing end is completed from the germline J gene. Trimming stripped 4 bases from V and 8 bases from J, with 15 bases between. Germline CDR1 is SNHLY and CDR2 is FYNNEI. The CDR3 is 14 amino acids.

This clone was observed a few times. The read terminates 3 residues ahead of where the CDR3 ends, so the germline J gene completes it. The V call is TRBV19, the J call TRBJ2-7; 7 bases agree with TRBD1. The germline gives CDR1 LNHDA, CDR2 SQIVND (reference sequence). J gave up 0 bases and V 5 bases, and 4 bases lay outside the gene matches. The CDR3 extends over 14 amino acids. The CDR3 protein is CASSPRDSSYEQYF. Incomplete CDR3 DNA: TGTGCCAGTAGTCCAAGGGACAGCTCCTACGAG.

This clone was counted many times. The observed sequence ends 3 residues before the CDR3 terminus, with the missing tail filled in from the germline J gene. V gene TRBV7-2 combines with J gene TRBJ2-7; TRBD2 matches at 8 bases. Germline assignment: CDR1 SGHTA and CDR2 FQGNSA. The V gene end was trimmed by 5 bases and the J gene end by 4 bases; junction bases not matched to a gene: 10. The CDR3 covers 15 residues. The CDR3 bases that were read are TGTGCCAGCAGCACCAATCCCGGGACTAGTTACGAG. This gives the protein CASSTNPGTSYE. The full CDR3 protein reads CASSTNPGTSYEQYF.

This clone showed up many times. The CDR3 is cut off 3 residues early in the read; its end comes from the germline J gene. The rearrangement joins TRBV14 to TRBJ2-2; D is undetermined. V was cut by 1 base and J by 2 bases, with 5 bases left in between. Germline CDR1 is SGHDN and CDR2 is FVKESK. The length of the CDR3 is 14 residues. Incomplete CDR3 DNA: TGTGCCAGCAGCCAAGTACAAAACACCGGGGAG. Encoded protein: CASSQVQNTGE. In full, the CDR3 is CASSQVQNTGELFF.

Ten or more counts support this clone. The missing CDR3 end, 3 residues past where the read stops, is filled in from the germline J gene. The chain is built from TRBV7-2 and TRBJ2-5; 8 bases match TRBD2. The V segment lost 7 bases and the J segment 4 bases; nucleotides outside the gene matches: 11. The CDR3 runs to 15 residues. Germline CDR1 is SGHTA and CDR2 is FQGNSA. Incomplete CDR3 DNA: TGTGCCAGCACCATAACGGGACTAGGCACAGAGACC. Residues: CASTITGLGTET. The full CDR3 reads CASTITGLGTETQYF. The whole variable domain, filled in from reference TRBV7-2 and TRBJ2-5, reads GAGVSQSPSNKVTEKGKDVELRCDPISGHTALYWYRQSLGQGLEFLIYFQGNSAPDKSGLPSDRFSAERTGGSVSTLTIQRTQQEDSAVYLCASTITGLGTETQYFGPGTRLLVL.

Of note for this clone: The read falls 3 residues short of the CDR3 end, and the missing part is taken from the germline J gene. The J gene is TRBJ2-3, the V gene TRBV19, with 10 bases aligning to TRBD2. There are 14 residues in the CDR3. Looked up from germline, CDR1 is LNHDA and CDR2 is SQIVND (reference sequence). Here the CDR3 reads CASRAGTSAPSQYF. Incomplete CDR3 DNA: TGTGCCAGCCGAGCCGGGACTAGCGCACCGTCG. The whole variable domain, filled in from reference TRBV19 and TRBJ2-3, reads DGGITQSPKYLFRKEGQNVTLSCEQNLNHDAMYWYRQDPGQGLRLIYYSQIVNDFQKGDIAEGYSVSREKKESFPLTVTSAQKNPTAFYLCASRAGTSAPSQYFGPGTRLTVL.

This clone was recorded at least ten times. The CDR3 end falls 3 residues outside the read, so it is completed with the germline J gene. The chain has TRBV7-9 and TRBJ1-5; TRBD1 agrees at 7 bases. CDR1 is SEHNR, CDR2 FQNEAQ, per germline (reference sequence). CDR3 size: 14 residues. Trimming took 3 bases from V and 5 from J; bases not matched to a gene: 4. The DNA read from the CDR3 is TGTGCCAGCAGCTTGGGACAGTGGGATCAGCCC. This encodes CASSLGQWDQP. The entire CDR3 is CASSLGQWDQPQHF.

In this sample, this clone turned up many times. The read ends 3 residues before the CDR3 terminus; that terminus is restored from the germline J gene. This sequence joins TRBV2 and TRBJ1-5, with 7 positions matching TRBD1. The germline CDR1 and CDR2 sequences are SNHLY and FYNNEI. This CDR3 is built from 15 residues. J gave up 0 bases and V 6 bases, and 5 bases lay outside the gene matches. The covered CDR3 bases are TGTGCCAGCAGCGCACAGGGGCATAGCAATCAGCCC. Residues: CASSAQGHSNQP. The CDR3 in its entirety is CASSAQGHSNQPQHF.

This clone was picked up many times. The read terminates 3 residues ahead of where the CDR3 ends, so the germline J gene completes it. This chain uses TRBV5-1 with TRBJ2-3; 8 positions agree with TRBD1. Germline CDR1 SGHRS, CDR2 YFSETQ. The CDR3 runs 15 residues. With 0 bases clipped from V and 3 bases from J, the junction kept 3 bases outside the gene matches. This chain's CDR3 is CASSLGQGATDTQYF. The CDR3 DNA, read in part, is TGCGCCAGCAGCTTGGGGCAGGGGGCTACAGATACG. The whole variable domain, remainder taken from reference TRBV5-1 and TRBJ2-3, is KAGVTQTPRYLIKTRGQQVTLSCSPISGHRSVSWYQQTPGQGLQFLFEYFSETQRNKGNFPGRFSGRQFSNSRSEMNVSTLELGDSALYLCASSLGQGATDTQYFGPGTRLTVL.

The table lists this clone with a few counts. The sequenced fragment ends 3 residues before the CDR3 boundary, so the rest is inferred from the germline J gene. The chain has TRBV30 and TRBJ1-2; 11 positions match TRBD1. The CDR3 loop spans 16 amino acids. Per the germline V gene, CDR1 is GTSNPN and CDR2 is SVGIG (reference sequence). CDR3 bases read: TGTGCCTGGACCTCCGGACAGGGGGCCGCCAAAAACATC. This sequence encodes CAWTSGQGAAKNI. The complete CDR3 sequence is CAWTSGQGAAKNIYTF. Full variable domain (rest looked up from reference TRBV30 and TRBJ1-2): SQTIHQWPATLVQPVGSPLSLECTVEGTSNPNLYWYRQAAGRGLQLLFYSVGIGQISSEVPQNLSASRPQDRQFILSSKKLLLSDSGFYLCAWTSGQGAAKNIYTFGSGTRLTVV.

At least ten counts were recorded for this clone. The read ends 3 residues early relative to the CDR3; the germline J gene fills the gap. This sequence joins TRBV14 and TRBJ1-6; D gene uncertain. V lost 3 bases and J lost 5, with 2 bases in between. The CDR3 sequence is 12 residues long. Germline values: CDR1 SGHDN, CDR2 FVKESK. CDR3 bases read: TGTGCCAGCAGCCACAATAATTCACCC. As protein: CASSHNNSP. The entire CDR3 sequence reads CASSHNNSPLHF.

Notes on this clone: The read halts 3 residues ahead of the CDR3 end, with the missing end drawn from the germline J gene. V usage is TRBV5-6 and J usage is TRBJ2-2; possibly TRBD1 for D (5 bases). The germline gives CDR1 SGHDT, CDR2 YYEEEE. This CDR3 region has 15 residues. The sequenced CDR3 bases are TGTGCCAGCAGCTTGGGGGAATCTGGGGCCAACGTG. Translation gives CASSLGESGANV. The full CDR3 sequence reads CASSLGESGANVLFF.

In its sample, this clone was seen many times. The CDR3 end falls 3 residues outside the read, so it is completed with the germline J gene. The rearrangement links TRBV5-1 to TRBJ2-2, with TRBD1 identical over 7 bases. This CDR3 has 16 residues. Per germline, CDR1 SGHRS and CDR2 YFSETQ. Losses at the gene ends were 1 base for V and 5 bases for J; bases not matched to a gene: 8. CDR3 DNA, as far as it was read: TGCGCCAGCAGCTTGTACAGGGGCGCCGGAACCGGGGAG. It codes for CASSLYRGAGTGE. The full-length CDR3 reads as CASSLYRGAGTGELFF.

There are a few counts of this clone. The CDR3 end is not reached by the read, which stops 3 residues before it; the germline J gene fills it in. The chain combines TRBV6-4 with TRBJ1-2, with 8 bases aligning to TRBD1. Germline V gene sequence: CDR1 MRHNA, CDR2 SNTAGT. V lost 7 bases and J lost 4; bases outside the gene matches: 5. This CDR3 spans 13 amino acids. The CDR3 DNA, read in part, is TGTGCCAGCATTCTCGACAGGGGCTATGGC. Translation gives CASILDRGYG. The complete CDR3 reads CASILDRGYGYTF.

In the case of this clone: The read is 3 residues too short to cover the CDR3 end, so that end is filled in from the germline J gene. The chain combines TRBV10-3 with TRBJ2-1; a possible D gene is TRBD1 (6 bases). The V gene's germline CDR1 is ENHRY and CDR2 SYGVKD. This CDR3 region has 20 residues. V lost 8 bases and J 7 bases, leaving 36 bases between the germline ends. The CDR3 is CAIAKMAVGLLHEGDNEQFF. The sequenced CDR3 bases are TGTGCCATCGCGAAAATGGCCGTGGGTCTTTTGCACGAGGGGGATAATGAG.